This is a list of T cell receptor beta chains from one sample in a study of OX40 agonist ivuxolimab in advanced cancers. Sequencing was performed with immunoSEQ multiplex PCR; in TCRdb, only in-frame clones are kept and a portion is missing. Of roughly 53,000 clones listed, around four fifths are singletons. This specimen was CD4+ or CD8+ T cells sorted from blood, taken in a trial of the OX40 agonist ivuxolimab. The receptors derive from an adult with an advanced solid tumor such as melanoma, head and neck, liver or kidney cancer. Both conserved end residues are part of each CDR3. The D gene is left open where the match is weak. Some rows mark clone size as missing; the rest say once, few, many or name a class of expanded clone.

abundance | j_gene | v_gene | d_gene | CDR3nt | CDR3aa
. | TRBJ2-7 | TRBV11-2 | TRBD1 | TGTGCCAGCAGCCTCCTATGGGACAGTTTGGTCGAGCAGTACTTC | CASSLLWDSLVEQYF
. | TRBJ1-5 | TRBV6-1 | . | TGTGCCAGCAGTGACATGTTCAATCAGCCCCAGCATTTT | CASSDMFNQPQHF
. | TRBJ2-7 | TRBV11-3 | . | TGTGCCAGCAGCTTAGAATCCCGACTCAACTACGAGCAGTACTTC | CASSLESRLNYEQYF
once | TRBJ2-7 | TRBV5-1 | TRBD2 | TGCGCCAGCAGCTTGAGGACTAGCGGTGAGGGGGAGCAGTACTTC | CASSLRTSGEGEQYF
. | TRBJ1-3 | TRBV14 | . | TGTGCCGGCGGGGACGGAAACACCATATATTTT | CAGGDGNTIYF
. | TRBJ1-1 | TRBV5-4 | . | TGTGCCAGCAGCCAGGGCTTGAACACTGAAGCTTTCTTT | CASSQGLNTEAFF
few | TRBJ1-2 | TRBV11-3 | . | TGTGCCAGCAGCTTAGGGCGGAACTATGGCTACACCTTC | CASSLGRNYGYTF
. | TRBJ2-7 | TRBV28 | . | TGTGCCAGCATCCCGGGGTCCCCCTACGAGCAGTACTTC | CASIPGSPYEQYF
. | TRBJ2-5 | TRBV7-9 | . | TGTGCCAGCAGCTTACGCGGGGCCCAGGAGACCCAGTACTTC | CASSLRGAQETQYF
few | TRBJ1-2 | TRBV9 | TRBD1 | TGTGCCAGCAGCGACGGGACAGGCATGACTAACTATGGCTACACCTTC | CASSDGTGMTNYGYTF
. | TRBJ2-2 | TRBV30 | . | TGTGCCTGGAGTGTAGGGGCGGCCGGGGAGCTGTTTTTT | CAWSVGAAGELFF
. | TRBJ1-1 | TRBV6-5 | . | TGTGCCAGCAGTTACTCGTATCGGAAGAACACTGAAGCTTTCTTT | CASSYSYRKNTEAFF
. | TRBJ1-5 | TRBV4-1 | . | TGCGCCGTCGGACACCATAGCAATCAGCCCCAGCATTTT | CAVGHHSNQPQHF
. | TRBJ2-5 | TRBV29-1 | . | TGCAGCGTGAACACCCAAGAGACCCAGTACTTC | CSVNTQETQYF
. | TRBJ2-7 | TRBV4-1 | TRBD1 | TGCGCCAGCAGCCAAGGGGCTGGGACAGGACCCTACGAGCAGTACTTC | CASSQGAGTGPYEQYF
. | TRBJ2-1 | TRBV2 | . | TGTGCCAGCAGTGATTCAGGACGGAACCTCAATGAGCAGTTCTTC | CASSDSGRNLNEQFF
few | TRBJ2-7 | TRBV18 | TRBD1 | TGTGCCAGCTCACCGGGACAGGGGGCATACGAGCAGTACTTC | CASSPGQGAYEQYF
. | TRBJ1-1 | TRBV7-9 | . | TGTGCCAGCAGCTCCCCGGACAACTGGAACACTGAAGCTTTCTTT | CASSSPDNWNTEAFF
. | TRBJ2-3 | TRBV5-1 | . | TGCGCCAGCAGCTTCGGGCAGACAGATACGCAGTATTTT | CASSFGQTDTQYF
. | TRBJ2-5 | TRBV18 | TRBD1 | TGTGCCAGCTCACCGTGGGACAGGGTACAAGAGACCCAGTACTTC | CASSPWDRVQETQYF
. | TRBJ2-1 | TRBV27 | TRBD2 | TGTGCCAGCAGTCCACGCGGGGGGGCTTCCCTCAGCAATGAGCAGTTCTTC | CASSPRGGASLSNEQFF
. | TRBJ2-7 | TRBV5-4 | . | TGTGCCAGCAGCGGGGGGTTCCCCTCCTACGAGCAGTACTTC | CASSGGFPSYEQYF
. | TRBJ2-7 | TRBV10-1 | . | TGCGCCAGCAGTGACGGCAGGGGAGCCGAGCAGTACTTC | CASSDGRGAEQYF
. | TRBJ2-7 | TRBV5-1 | . | TGCGCCAGCAGCTTGGCCCCTCTCGGGGAGCCCCTCCACGAGCAGTACTTC | CASSLAPLGEPLHEQYF
few | TRBJ2-1 | TRBV6-5 | . | TGTGCCAGCAGTTACTCATTCGGGATATATAACAATGAGCAGTTCTTC | CASSYSFGIYNNEQFF
few | TRBJ2-2 | TRBV19 | . | TGTGCCAGTAGTATAGTCCAGGGCATGGGCACCGGGGAGCTGTTTTTT | CASSIVQGMGTGELFF
. | TRBJ2-1 | TRBV27 | TRBD2 | TGTGCCAGCCTAGCGGGAGGGATATTGAATGAGCAGTTCTTC | CASLAGGILNEQFF
few | TRBJ1-2 | TRBV4-1 | . | TGCGCCAGCAGCCAAGATCGCCCGGGGAGGGGCCTCTATGGCTACACCTTC | CASSQDRPGRGLYGYTF
. | TRBJ2-7 | TRBV7-2 | TRBD1 | TGTGCCAGCAACCTCAGGGGGAGCTCCTACGAGCAGTACTTC | CASNLRGSSYEQYF
. | TRBJ2-7 | TRBV5-6 | . | TGTGCCAGCAGGCCGTCAGGGGCCAATAATTACGAGCAGTACTTC | CASRPSGANNYEQYF
once | TRBJ1-1 | TRBV18 | . | TGTGCCAGCTCACTGCAGGGAAACACTGAAGCTTTCTTT | CASSLQGNTEAFF
few | TRBJ2-3 | TRBV5-1 | . | TGCGCCAGCAGCCTGTCTAGCGCAGACTCCACAGATACGCAGTATTTT | CASSLSSADSTDTQYF
. | TRBJ2-7 | TRBV2 | TRBD2 | TGTGCCAGCAGTGCAGAGACTAGCGGGGCCTACGAGCAGTACTTC | CASSAETSGAYEQYF
once | TRBJ2-1 | TRBV7-9 | TRBD2 | TGTGCCAGCAGCCTAGCGGGGCGAAACAATGAGCAGTTCTTC | CASSLAGRNNEQFF
. | TRBJ2-5 | TRBV9 | . | TGTGCCAGCAGCGTCGACATCGCAGGGGCCCAGTACTTC | CASSVDIAGAQYF
. | TRBJ2-3 | TRBV11-2 | . | TGTGCCAGCAGCTTAGCTACGGGGGTTCGCACAGATACGCAGTATTTT | CASSLATGVRTDTQYF
. | TRBJ2-5 | TRBV4-2 | TRBD2 | TGTGCCAGCAGCCGAGTCACAGCGGGAGAAGGGTACCAAGAGACCCAGTACTTC | CASSRVTAGEGYQETQYF
. | TRBJ2-7 | TRBV21-1 | . | TGTGCCAGCAGCAAAGACCACAGGGGTTCCTACGAGCAGTACTTC | CASSKDHRGSYEQYF
once | TRBJ2-7 | TRBV7-9 | TRBD2 | TGTGCCAGCAGCTTAACCTCGGGACTAGCGGGGGGGAACGAGCAGTACTTC | CASSLTSGLAGGNEQYF
. | TRBJ2-3 | TRBV7-9 | . | TGTGCCAGCACCTCTGGGTCGTCCGATACGCAGTATTTT | CASTSGSSDTQYF
. | TRBJ2-7 | TRBV6-1 | . | TGTGCCAGCAGGATGACTCATAATTCCTACGAGCAGTACTTC | CASRMTHNSYEQYF
. | TRBJ2-5 | TRBV9 | . | TGTGCCAGCAGCGTAGTGGGTCTACCCGGGGAGACCCAGTACTTC | CASSVVGLPGETQYF
. | TRBJ1-5 | TRBV7-9 | . | TGTGCCAGCAGCCGGGACCCAGCGCCCCAGCATTTT | CASSRDPAPQHF
. | TRBJ2-3 | TRBV5-4 | . | TGTGCCAGCCGTGAGGACTACCCCACAGATACGCAGTATTTT | CASREDYPTDTQYF
once | TRBJ2-6 | TRBV27 | . | TGTGCCAGCCGCCCAGGGTTATCTACTGGGGCCAACGTCCTGACTTTC | CASRPGLSTGANVLTF
. | TRBJ2-1 | TRBV5-1 | TRBD2 | TGCGCCAGCAGCTTGGGGACTAGTGAGAATGAGCAGTTCTTC | CASSLGTSENEQFF
once | TRBJ2-3 | TRBV4-2 | . | TGTGCCAGCAGCCAAGAGGAGGGGAGCTATACGCAGTATTTT | CASSQEEGSYTQYF
. | TRBJ1-1 | TRBV6-4 | . | TGTGCCAGCAGTCCCACAGGGTCGGCTGAAGCTTTCTTT | CASSPTGSAEAFF
few | TRBJ2-2 | TRBV4-3 | . | TGCGCCAGCAGCCCCCGAACCCTGAACACCGGGGAGCTGTTTTTT | CASSPRTLNTGELFF
few | TRBJ1-5 | TRBV30 | . | TGTGCCTGCCAGGGACGGAGCAATCAGCCCCAGCATTTT | CACQGRSNQPQHF